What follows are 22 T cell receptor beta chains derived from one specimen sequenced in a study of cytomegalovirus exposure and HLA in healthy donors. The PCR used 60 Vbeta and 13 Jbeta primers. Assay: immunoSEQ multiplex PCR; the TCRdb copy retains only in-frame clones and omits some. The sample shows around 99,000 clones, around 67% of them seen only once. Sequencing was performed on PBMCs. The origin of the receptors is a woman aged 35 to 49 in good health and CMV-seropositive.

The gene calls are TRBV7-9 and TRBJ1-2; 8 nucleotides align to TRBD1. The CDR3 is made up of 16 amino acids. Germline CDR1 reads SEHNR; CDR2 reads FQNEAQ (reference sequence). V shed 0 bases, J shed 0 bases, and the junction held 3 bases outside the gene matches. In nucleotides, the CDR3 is TGTGCCAGCAGCTTAGCTACGGGACAGGCTAACTATGGCTACACCTTC. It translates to CASSLATGQANYGYTF.

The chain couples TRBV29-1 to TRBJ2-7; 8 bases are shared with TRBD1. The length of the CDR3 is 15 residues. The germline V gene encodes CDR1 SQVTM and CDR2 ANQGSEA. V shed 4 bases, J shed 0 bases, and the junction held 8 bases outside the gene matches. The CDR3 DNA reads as TGCAGCGTTGGCCCCATCACAGGGGGCTCCTACGAGCAGTACTTC. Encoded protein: CSVGPITGGSYEQYF.

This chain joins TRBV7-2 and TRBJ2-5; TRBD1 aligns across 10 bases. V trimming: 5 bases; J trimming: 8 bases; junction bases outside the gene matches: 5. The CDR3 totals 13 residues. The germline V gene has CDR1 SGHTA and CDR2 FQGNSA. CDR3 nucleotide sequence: TGTGCCAGCAGCGCGGACAGGGGGGGAACCCAGTACTTC. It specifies CASSADRGGTQYF.

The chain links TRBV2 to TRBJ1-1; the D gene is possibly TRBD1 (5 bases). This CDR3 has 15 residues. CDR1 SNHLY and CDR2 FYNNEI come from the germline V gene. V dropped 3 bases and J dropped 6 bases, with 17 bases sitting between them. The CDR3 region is CASSDSAGHHSEAFF. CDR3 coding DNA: TGTGCCAGCAGTGATTCAGCAGGGCATCATTCTGAAGCTTTCTTT. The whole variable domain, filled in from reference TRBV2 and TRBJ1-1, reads EPEVTQTPSHQVTQMGQEVILRCVPISNHLYFYWYRQILGQKVEFLVSFYNNEISEKSEIFDDQFSVERPDGSNFTLKIRSTKLEDSAMYFCASSDSAGHHSEAFFGQGTRLTVV.

CDR3 sequence reads: CASSPQGDVQPQHF. The DNA for the CDR3 is TGTGCCAGCTCGCCCCAGGGGGACGTTCAGCCCCAGCATTTT. The chain is built from TRBV18 and TRBJ1-5; 7 bases agree with TRBD1. From germline, CDR1 is KGHSH and CDR2 LQKENI. This CDR3 contains 14 residues. V lost 6 bases to trimming and J lost 6 bases; unmatched junction nucleotides: 8.

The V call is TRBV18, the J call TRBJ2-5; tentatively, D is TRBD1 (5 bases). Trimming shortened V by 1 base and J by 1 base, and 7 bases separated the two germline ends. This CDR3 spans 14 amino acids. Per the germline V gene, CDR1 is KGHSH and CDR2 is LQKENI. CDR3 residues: CASSPQGRQETQYF. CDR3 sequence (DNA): TGTGCCAGCTCACCACAGGGGCGCCAAGAGACCCAGTACTTC.

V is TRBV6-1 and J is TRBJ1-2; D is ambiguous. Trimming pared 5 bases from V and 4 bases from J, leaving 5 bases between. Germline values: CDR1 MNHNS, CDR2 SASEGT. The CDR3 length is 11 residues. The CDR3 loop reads CASSPSYGYTF. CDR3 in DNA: TGTGCCAGCAGTCCATCCTATGGCTACACCTTC.

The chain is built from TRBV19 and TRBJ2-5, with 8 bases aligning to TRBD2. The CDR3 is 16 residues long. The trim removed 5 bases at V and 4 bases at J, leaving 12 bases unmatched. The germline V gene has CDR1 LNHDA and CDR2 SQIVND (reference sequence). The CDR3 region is CASSDPRGVIRETQYF. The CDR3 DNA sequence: TGTGCCAGTAGTGACCCGCGGGGGGTAATTCGAGAGACCCAGTACTTC.

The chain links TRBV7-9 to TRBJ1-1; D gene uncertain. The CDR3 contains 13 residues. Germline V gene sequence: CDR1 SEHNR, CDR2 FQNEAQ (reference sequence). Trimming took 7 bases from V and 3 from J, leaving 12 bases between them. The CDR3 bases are TGTGCCAGCATCTACCCCAGCGACACTGAAGCTTTCTTT. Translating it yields CASIYPSDTEAFF.

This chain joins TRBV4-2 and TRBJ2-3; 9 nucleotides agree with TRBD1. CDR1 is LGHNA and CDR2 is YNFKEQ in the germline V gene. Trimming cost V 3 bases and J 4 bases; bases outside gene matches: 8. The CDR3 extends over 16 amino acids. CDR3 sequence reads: CASSQEGQGGSDTQYF. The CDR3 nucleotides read TGTGCCAGCAGCCAGGAGGGACAGGGAGGATCAGATACGCAGTATTTT.

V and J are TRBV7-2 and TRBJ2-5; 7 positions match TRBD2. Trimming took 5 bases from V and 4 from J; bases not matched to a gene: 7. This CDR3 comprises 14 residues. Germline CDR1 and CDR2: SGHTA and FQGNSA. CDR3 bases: TGTGCCAGCAGCGGGGGAGCGGGGCGAGAGACCCAGTACTTC. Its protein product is CASSGGAGRETQYF.

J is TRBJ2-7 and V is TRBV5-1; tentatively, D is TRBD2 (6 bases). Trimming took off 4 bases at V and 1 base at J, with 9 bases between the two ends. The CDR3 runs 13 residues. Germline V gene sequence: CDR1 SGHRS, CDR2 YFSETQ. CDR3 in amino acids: CASSEGLSYEQYF. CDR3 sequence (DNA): TGCGCCAGCAGCGAGGGACTGTCCTACGAGCAGTACTTC. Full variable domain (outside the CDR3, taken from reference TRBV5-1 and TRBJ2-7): KAGVTQTPRYLIKTRGQQVTLSCSPISGHRSVSWYQQTPGQGLQFLFEYFSETQRNKGNFPGRFSGRQFSNSRSEMNVSTLELGDSALYLCASSEGLSYEQYFGPGTRLTVT.

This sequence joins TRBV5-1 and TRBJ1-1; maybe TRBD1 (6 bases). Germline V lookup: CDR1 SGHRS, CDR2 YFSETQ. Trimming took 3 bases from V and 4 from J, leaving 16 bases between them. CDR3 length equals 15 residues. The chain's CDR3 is CASSSDQGRGTEAFF. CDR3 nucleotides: TGCGCCAGCAGCTCCGATCAGGGCAGGGGCACTGAAGCTTTCTTT.

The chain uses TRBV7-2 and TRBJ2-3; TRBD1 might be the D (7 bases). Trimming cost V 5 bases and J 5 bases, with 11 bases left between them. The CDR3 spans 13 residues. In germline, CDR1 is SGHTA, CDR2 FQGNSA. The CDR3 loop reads CASSPGGGDTQYF. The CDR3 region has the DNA TGTGCCAGCAGCCCAGGGGGAGGAGATACGCAGTATTTT.

The CDR3 DNA reads as TGTGCCAGCGGCCCGATGGGGGGGAAACTGTTTTTT. It codes for CASGPMGGKLFF. V is TRBV7-2 and J is TRBJ1-4; tentative D call: TRBD1 (5 bases). The germline V gene has CDR1 SGHTA and CDR2 FQGNSA. The CDR3 is 12 residues long. The V end lost 8 bases, the J end lost 11 bases, and 15 bases lay between the germline ends. Together with reference TRBV7-2 and TRBJ1-4, the CDR3 gives the full variable domain: GAGVSQSPSNKVTEKGKDVELRCDPISGHTALYWYRQSLGQGLEFLIYFQGNSAPDKSGLPSDRFSAERTGGSVSTLTIQRTQQEDSAVYLCASGPMGGKLFFGSGTQLSVL.

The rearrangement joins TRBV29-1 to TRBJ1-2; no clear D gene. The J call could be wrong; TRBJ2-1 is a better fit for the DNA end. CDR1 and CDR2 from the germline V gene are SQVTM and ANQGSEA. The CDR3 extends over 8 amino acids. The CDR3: CSVEGQFF. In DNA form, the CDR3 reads TGCAGCGTTGAGGGGCAGTTCTTC.

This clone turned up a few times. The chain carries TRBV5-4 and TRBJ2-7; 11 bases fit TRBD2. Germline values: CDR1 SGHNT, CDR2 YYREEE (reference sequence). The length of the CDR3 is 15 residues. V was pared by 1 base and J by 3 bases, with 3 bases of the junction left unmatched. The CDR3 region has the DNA TGTGCCAGCAGCTTGCGACTAGCGGGGAGCTACGAGCAGTACTTC. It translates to CASSLRLAGSYEQYF.

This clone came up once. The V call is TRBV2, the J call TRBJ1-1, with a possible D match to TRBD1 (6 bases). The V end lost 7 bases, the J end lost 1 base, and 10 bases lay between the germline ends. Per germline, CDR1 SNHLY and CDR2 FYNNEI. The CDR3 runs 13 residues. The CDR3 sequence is CASTLTGNTEAFF. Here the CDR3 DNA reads TGTGCCAGCACCTTGACAGGGAACACTGAAGCTTTCTTT.

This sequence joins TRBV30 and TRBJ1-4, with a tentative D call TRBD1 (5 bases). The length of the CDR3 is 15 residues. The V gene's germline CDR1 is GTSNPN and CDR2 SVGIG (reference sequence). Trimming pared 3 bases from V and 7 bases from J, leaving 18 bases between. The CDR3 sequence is CAWSLSGGYLEKLFF. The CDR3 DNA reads TGTGCCTGGAGCCTAAGCGGGGGATATCTTGAAAAACTGTTTTTT.

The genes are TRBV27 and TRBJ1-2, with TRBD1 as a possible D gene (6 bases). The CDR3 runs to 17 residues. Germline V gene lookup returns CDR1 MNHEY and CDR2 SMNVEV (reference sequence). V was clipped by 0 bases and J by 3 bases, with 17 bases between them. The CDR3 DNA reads TGTGCCAGCAGTTTATCGTTCAGGGGTGTTGTTGACTATGGCTACACCTTC. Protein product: CASSLSFRGVVDYGYTF.

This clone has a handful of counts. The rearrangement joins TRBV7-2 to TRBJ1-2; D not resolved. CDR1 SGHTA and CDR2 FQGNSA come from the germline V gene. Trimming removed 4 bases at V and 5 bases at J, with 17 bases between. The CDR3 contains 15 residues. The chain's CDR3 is CASSSHFQNIYGYTF. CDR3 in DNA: TGTGCCAGCAGCTCCCATTTCCAGAACATTTATGGCTACACCTTC. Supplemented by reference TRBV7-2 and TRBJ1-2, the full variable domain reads GAGVSQSPSNKVTEKGKDVELRCDPISGHTALYWYRQSLGQGLEFLIYFQGNSAPDKSGLPSDRFSAERTGGSVSTLTIQRTQQEDSAVYLCASSSHFQNIYGYTFGSGTRLTVV.

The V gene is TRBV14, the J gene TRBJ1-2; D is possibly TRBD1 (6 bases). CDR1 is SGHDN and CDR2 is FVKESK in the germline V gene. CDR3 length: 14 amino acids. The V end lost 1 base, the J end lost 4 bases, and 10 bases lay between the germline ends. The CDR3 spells CASSQGRGGYGYTF. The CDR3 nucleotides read TGTGCCAGCAGCCAAGGAAGGGGGGGCTATGGCTACACCTTC.